This T cell receptor beta chain was sequenced in a study of post-analysis software for immune sequencing data. Study overall: Relapsing-remitting, secondary progressive and progressive-relapsing forms made up the multiple sclerosis disease courses. Whole-study results and caveats: Strong same-batch co-clustering of samples appeared with F measure clustering. Multiple sclerosis was associated with a significant reduction in normalized Chao1 diversity relative to controls. Included in a set of several TRBV segments more frequent in patients than controls were TRBV5-6, TRBV5-1 and TRBV20-1.

Comments on this clonotype: Its target is unknown.

cDNA libraries of TCR beta carried unique molecular identifiers. It was from approximately 0.91 to 9.4 million T cells that 450,000 to 550,000 cDNA molecules came. TCRdb called the PCR reads again in MiXCR, with one record for every CDR3 protein. The repertoire holds 750,000 to 950,000 distinct CDR3 sequences, with about 53% as singletons. This CDR3 contains 15 residues. Trimming pared 5 bases from V and 0 bases from J, leaving 13 bases between. Looked up from germline, CDR1 is SGHTA and CDR2 is FQGTGA. The sequence was obtained from a girl between 5 and 17 years old with multiple sclerosis. Specimen: blood. The chain recombines TRBV7-3 with TRBJ1-1, with unresolved D. DNA of the CDR3: TGTGCCAGCAGCCCCGCCGGACCCATGAACACTGAAGCTTTCTTT. Its protein product is CASSPAGPMNTEAFF.